This T cell receptor beta chain was sequenced during a study of beta chain features in type 1 diabetes (dated 2018 in TCRdb). A note on the overall study: No differences in mean age, gender distribution, total cell number or subset yield were found between patients and healthy donors. A total of just under 110,000,000 sorted cells were examined across all samples, and RNA yield correlated strongly with the number of cells per subset. Whereas all 30 or so donors provided naive and central memory subsets, regulatory and stem cell-like memory subsets were isolated from just 8 patients and about 8 healthy donors. The study compared TCRB repertoires of sorted circulating CD4+ T cell subsets between recently diagnosed type 1 diabetes patients and matched healthy donors.

Turning to this clone: It has no known antigen specificity. Within one base of it there is no much larger clone, and no base qualities were kept.

The CDR3 contains 18 residues, cysteine and phenylalanine counted. Only the CDR3 DNA is retained, 54 bases long and in frame from the first base. Relative to germline, V is missing 2 bases and J is missing 5 bases, with 18 bases of the junction outside any gene match. Reading the germline V gene gives CDR1 MDHEN and CDR2 SYDVKM. The entire amount of isolated RNA was reverse transcribed using the High Capacity cDNA Reverse Transcription Kit, so the sequenced TCRB transcripts were expressed ones. Naive, central memory and regulatory T cell samples underwent deep immunoSEQ sequencing, averaging around 3.6 million total reads per sample. Sorted cells were lysed in RLT buffer and RNA was extracted with DNase-treated RNeasy Micro or Mini kits, depending on cell number. Each cell subset was processed separately to prevent cross-contamination, with patient and healthy donor samples processed together. The immunoSEQ multiplex PCR was used to amplify TCRB sequences from cDNA, yielding 87-bp fragments that span the CDR3 region. Sequencing of the amplicons was performed on the Illumina HiSeq platform. On the study's bioinformatics: PCR bias was corrected computationally using synthetic template baselines, and reads within Hamming distance 2 were collapsed, with unmergeable singletons discarded. Reads were aligned against IMGT to assign V, D and J genes, CDR3 length and insertions or deletions at six rearrangement sites. Clonotype counts were normalized to sorted cell number within each subset before computing true diversity and Gini coefficients with the tcR R package. The overlap coefficient, calculated on TCRB nucleotide sequences, was used to measure repertoire sharing. Out-of-frame TCRB sequences from naive cells were analyzed as a proxy for the pre-selection repertoire. The immuneACCESS repertoire file appears here via TCRdb, limited to in-frame rearrangements. These files lack a portion of the clones; in checked studies, under half of the deficit traces to unresolved V genes, and the cause of the others is not known. The V and J calls and clone size were taken over from that table, and D and trimming were inferred from the DNA. This sample lists 300,000 to 400,000 clones; over 9.5% were detected once. Approximately 0.015% of the sample goes to the ten largest clones.

Each donor gave one peripheral blood draw, averaging approximately 0.11 L, which was collected into heparinised tubes. Naive, central memory, regulatory and stem cell-like memory CD4+ T cells were sorted on a BD FACSAria II using a panel including CD45RO, CCR7, CD25, CD127, CD95 and CD27. Purity was above 98% for every sorted population. PBMCs were isolated right away by Lymphoprep density gradient centrifugation and were stained directly, without culture. So that batch effects would be minimized, each experiment stained and sorted samples in pairs, pairing one healthy donor with one patient. What the study reported, not specific to this receptor: Because cDNA was sequenced instead of genomic DNA, activated cells with high expression could be over-represented, although the groups did not differ in activation or CD3 levels. A moderate but significant shortening of TCRB CDR3 length was observed in type 1 diabetes patients in all four CD4+ subsets. Shorter templates might be favored by PCR, yet because patient and control samples were amplified and corrected together, any such skew would affect both groups equally. Because the HLA sub-analyses included only small numbers of individuals, any influence of HLA type on TCRB rearrangement was left unresolved. Patients with type 1 diabetes made fewer insertions and deleted more nucleotides at VDJ recombination sites, implying thymic rearrangement abnormalities. The naive, central memory and regulatory TCRB repertoires appeared to resemble one another more closely among patients than among healthy donors.

The receptor was derived from a man aged 18 to 30 in good health. Sequencing was done on a sample of naive CD4+ T cells from blood. The sample's cell subset or site label is to be understood as: true naive CD4+ T cells. In this chain, TRBV28 is recombined with TRBJ2-7; 7 nucleotides in the junction match TRBD2. CDR3 region: CASSLAGIAGLTVNEQYF. The nucleotide sequence is TGTGCCAGCAGTTTAGCTGGAATAGCGGGCCTAACAGTGAACGAGCAGTACTTC.